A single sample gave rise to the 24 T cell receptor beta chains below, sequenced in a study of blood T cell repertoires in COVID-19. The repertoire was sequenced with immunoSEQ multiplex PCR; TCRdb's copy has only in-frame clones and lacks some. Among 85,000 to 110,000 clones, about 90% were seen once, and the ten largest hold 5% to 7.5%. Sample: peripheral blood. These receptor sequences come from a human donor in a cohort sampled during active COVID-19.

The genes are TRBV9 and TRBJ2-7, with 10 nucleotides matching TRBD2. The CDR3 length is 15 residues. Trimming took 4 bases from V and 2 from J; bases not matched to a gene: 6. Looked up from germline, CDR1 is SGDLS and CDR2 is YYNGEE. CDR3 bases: TGTGCCAGCAGCCCCGGACTAGCGGTTACCTACGAGCAGTACTTC. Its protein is CASSPGLAVTYEQYF.

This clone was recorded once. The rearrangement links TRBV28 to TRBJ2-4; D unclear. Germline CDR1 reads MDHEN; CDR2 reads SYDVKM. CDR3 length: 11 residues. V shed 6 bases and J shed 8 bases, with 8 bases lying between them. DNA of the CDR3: TGTGCCAGCAGCGCGAACGACATTCAGTACTTC. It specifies CASSANDIQYF.

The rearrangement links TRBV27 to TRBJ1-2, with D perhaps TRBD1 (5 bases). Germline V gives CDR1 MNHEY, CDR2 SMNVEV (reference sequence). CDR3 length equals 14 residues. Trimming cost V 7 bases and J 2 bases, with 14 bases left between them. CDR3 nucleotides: TGTGCCAGCAACTCACTGGGGGGGAACTATGGCTACACCTTC. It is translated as CASNSLGGNYGYTF.

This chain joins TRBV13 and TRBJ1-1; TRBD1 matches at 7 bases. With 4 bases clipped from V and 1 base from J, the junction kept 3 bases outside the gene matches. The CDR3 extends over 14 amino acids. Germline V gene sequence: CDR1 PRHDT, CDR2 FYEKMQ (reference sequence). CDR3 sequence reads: CASSSPGGNTEAFF. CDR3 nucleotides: TGTGCCAGCAGCTCCCCAGGGGGGAACACTGAAGCTTTCTTT. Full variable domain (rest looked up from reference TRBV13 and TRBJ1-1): AAGVIQSPRHLIKEKRETATLKCYPIPRHDTVYWYQQGPGQDPQFLISFYEKMQSDKGSIPDRFSAQQFSDYHSELNMSSLELGDSALYFCASSSPGGNTEAFFGQGTRLTVV.

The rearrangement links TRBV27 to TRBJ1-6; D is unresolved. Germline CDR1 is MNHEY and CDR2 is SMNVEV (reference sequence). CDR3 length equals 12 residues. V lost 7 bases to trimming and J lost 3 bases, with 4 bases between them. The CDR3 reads CASINYNSPLHF. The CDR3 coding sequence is TGTGCCAGCATCAACTATAATTCACCCCTCCACTTT.

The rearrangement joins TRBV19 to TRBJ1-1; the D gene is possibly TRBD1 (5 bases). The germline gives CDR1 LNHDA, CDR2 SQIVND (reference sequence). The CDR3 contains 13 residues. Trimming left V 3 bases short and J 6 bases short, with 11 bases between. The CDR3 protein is CASSILQGAEAFF. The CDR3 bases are TGTGCCAGTAGTATCCTCCAGGGCGCTGAAGCTTTCTTT.

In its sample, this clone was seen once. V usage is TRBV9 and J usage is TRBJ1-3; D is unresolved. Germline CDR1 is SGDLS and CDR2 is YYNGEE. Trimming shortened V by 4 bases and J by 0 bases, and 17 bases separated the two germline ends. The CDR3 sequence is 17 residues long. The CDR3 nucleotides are TGTGCCAGCAGCCCCGCCGCGGAGCTTTACTCTGGAAACACCATATATTTT. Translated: CASSPAAELYSGNTIYF.

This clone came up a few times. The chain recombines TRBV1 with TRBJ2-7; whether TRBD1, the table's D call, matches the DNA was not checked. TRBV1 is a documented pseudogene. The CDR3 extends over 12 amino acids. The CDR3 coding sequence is TGCACCAGCAGCCAAGAAGGGGACGAGCAGTACTTC. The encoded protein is CTSSQEGDEQYF.

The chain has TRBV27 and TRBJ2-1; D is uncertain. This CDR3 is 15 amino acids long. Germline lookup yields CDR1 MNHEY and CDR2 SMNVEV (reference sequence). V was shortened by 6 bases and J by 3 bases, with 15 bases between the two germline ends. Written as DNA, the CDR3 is TGTGCCAGCAGAATAGAAGGCGGTGGCTACAATGAGCAGTTCTTC. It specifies CASRIEGGGYNEQFF.

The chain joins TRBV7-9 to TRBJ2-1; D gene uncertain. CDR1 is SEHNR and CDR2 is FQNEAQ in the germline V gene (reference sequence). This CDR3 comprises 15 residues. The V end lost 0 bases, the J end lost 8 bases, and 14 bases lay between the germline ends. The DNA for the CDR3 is TGTGCCAGCAGCTTAGCTAGATCTCCGGGTGATGAGCAGTTCTTC. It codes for CASSLARSPGDEQFF.

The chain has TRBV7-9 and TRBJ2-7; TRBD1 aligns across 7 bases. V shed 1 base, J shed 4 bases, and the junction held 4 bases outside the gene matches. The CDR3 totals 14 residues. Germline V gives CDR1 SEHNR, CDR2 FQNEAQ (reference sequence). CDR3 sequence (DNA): TGTGCCAGCAGCTTAGGGACAGGAGAATACGAGCAGTACTTC. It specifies CASSLGTGEYEQYF.

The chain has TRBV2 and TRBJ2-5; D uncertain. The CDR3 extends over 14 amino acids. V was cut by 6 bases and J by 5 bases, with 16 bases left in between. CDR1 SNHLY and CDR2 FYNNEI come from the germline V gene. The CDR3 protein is CASRLGLGMETQYF. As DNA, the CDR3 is TGTGCCAGCAGATTGGGCCTTGGCATGGAGACCCAGTACTTC.

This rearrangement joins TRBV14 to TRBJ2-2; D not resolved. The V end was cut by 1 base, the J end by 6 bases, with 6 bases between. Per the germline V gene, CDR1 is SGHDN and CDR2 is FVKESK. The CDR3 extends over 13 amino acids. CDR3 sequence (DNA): TGTGCCAGCAGCCAAGGGAGTTCCGGGGAGCTGTTTTTT. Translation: CASSQGSSGELFF.

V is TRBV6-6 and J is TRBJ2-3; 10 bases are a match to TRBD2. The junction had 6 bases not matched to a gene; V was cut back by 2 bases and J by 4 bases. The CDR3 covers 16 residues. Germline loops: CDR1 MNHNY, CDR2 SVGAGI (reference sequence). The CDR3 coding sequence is TGTGCCAGCAGTTACAGTACTAGCGGGGCCTCAGATACGCAGTATTTT. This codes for CASSYSTSGASDTQYF.

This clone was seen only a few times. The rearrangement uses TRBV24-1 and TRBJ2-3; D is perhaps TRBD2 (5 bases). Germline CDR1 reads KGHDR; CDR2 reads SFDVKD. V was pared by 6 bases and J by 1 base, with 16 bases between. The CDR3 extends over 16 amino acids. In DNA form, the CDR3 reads TGTGCCACCAGTCGAGACACCGGGAAGCGCACAGATACGCAGTATTTT. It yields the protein CATSRDTGKRTDTQYF.

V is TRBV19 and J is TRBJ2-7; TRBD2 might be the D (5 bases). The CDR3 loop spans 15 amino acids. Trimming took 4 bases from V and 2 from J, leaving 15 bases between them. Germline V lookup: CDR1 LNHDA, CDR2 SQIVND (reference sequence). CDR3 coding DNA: TGTGCCAGTAGTACCTCAGCGGCTCGTCCCTACGAGCAGTACTTC. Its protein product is CASSTSAARPYEQYF.

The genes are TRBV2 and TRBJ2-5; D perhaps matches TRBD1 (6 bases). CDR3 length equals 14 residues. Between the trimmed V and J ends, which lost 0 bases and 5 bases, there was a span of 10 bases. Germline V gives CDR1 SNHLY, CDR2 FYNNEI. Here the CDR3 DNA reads TGTGCCAGCAGTGAAGCGCGAAGGGGGGAGACCCAGTACTTC. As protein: CASSEARRGETQYF.

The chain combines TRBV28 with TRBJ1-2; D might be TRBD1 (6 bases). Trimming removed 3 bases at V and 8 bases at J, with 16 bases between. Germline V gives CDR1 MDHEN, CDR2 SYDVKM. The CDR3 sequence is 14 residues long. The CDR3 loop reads CASSFSTGRVGYTF. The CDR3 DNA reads TGTGCCAGCAGTTTTTCGACAGGACGGGTGGGCTACACCTTC.

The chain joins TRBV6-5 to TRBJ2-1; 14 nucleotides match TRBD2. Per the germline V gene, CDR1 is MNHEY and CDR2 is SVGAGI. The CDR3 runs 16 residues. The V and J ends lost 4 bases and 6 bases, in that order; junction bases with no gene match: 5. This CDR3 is CASSSAGTSGSNEQFF. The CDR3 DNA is TGTGCCAGCAGTTCTGCCGGGACTAGCGGGAGCAATGAGCAGTTCTTC.

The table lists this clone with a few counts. Written as DNA, the CDR3 is TGTGCCAGCAGCCAAGCAGGAGCCAAAAACATTCAGTACTTC. It yields the protein CASSQAGAKNIQYF. The chain couples TRBV14 to TRBJ2-4; D remains unclear. V dropped 1 base and J dropped 0 bases, with 4 bases sitting between them. The CDR3 has 14 residues. Germline V gene sequence: CDR1 SGHDN, CDR2 FVKESK.

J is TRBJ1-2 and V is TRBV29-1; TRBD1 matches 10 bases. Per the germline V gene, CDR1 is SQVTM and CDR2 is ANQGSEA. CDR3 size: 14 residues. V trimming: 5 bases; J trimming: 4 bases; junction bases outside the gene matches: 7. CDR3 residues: CSVTRQGASYGYTF. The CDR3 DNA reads TGCAGCGTTACCAGACAGGGGGCAAGCTATGGCTACACCTTC.

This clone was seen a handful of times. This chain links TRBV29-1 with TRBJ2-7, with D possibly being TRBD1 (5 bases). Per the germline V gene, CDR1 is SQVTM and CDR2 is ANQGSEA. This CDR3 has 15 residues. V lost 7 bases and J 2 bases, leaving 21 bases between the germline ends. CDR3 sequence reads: CSAGPGWGMPYEQYF. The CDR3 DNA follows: TGCAGCGCCGGTCCAGGGTGGGGTATGCCCTACGAGCAGTACTTC.

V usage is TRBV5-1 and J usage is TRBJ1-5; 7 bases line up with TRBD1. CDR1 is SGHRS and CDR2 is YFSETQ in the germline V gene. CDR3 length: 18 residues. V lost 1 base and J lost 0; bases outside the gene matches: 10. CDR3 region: CASSLNRGYDISNQPQHF. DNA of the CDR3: TGCGCCAGCAGCTTGAACAGGGGATACGACATTAGCAATCAGCCCCAGCATTTT.

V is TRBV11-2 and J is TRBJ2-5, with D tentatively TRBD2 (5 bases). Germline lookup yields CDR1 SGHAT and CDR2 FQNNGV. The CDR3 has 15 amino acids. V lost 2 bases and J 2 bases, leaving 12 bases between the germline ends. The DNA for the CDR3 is TGTGCCAGCAGCTTATCCATAGCGCCACAAGAGACCCAGTACTTC. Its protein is CASSLSIAPQETQYF. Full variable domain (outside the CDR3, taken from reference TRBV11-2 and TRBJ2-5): EAGVAQSPRYKIIEKRQSVAFWCNPISGHATLYWYQQILGQGPKLLIQFQNNGVVDDSQLPKDRFSAERLKGVDSTLKIQPAKLEDSAVYLCASSLSIAPQETQYFGPGTRLLVL.